The clone carrying this TCR beta chain was detected only a few times. Its antigen is still unknown. These data are taken from a study of cytomegalovirus exposure and HLA in healthy donors. Broader study findings: Judged likely to be a sequencing artifact was a cluster of highly shared sequence variants.

From germline, CDR1 is MGHRA and CDR2 YSYEKL. Trimming took 1 base from V and 5 from J, leaving 14 bases between them. The CDR3 totals 15 residues. Researchers ran the PCR with 60 Vbeta and 13 Jbeta primers. This table comes from immunoSEQ multiplex PCR, and its TCRdb copy is limited to in-frame clones, with some not included. The repertoire holds around 120,000 clones, with 65% to 80% as singletons. The sequence was collected from a young man in good health and CMV-seronegative. This chain links TRBV4-1 with TRBJ1-1, with D unresolved. The sequenced sample consisted of PBMCs. CDR3: CASSQVSGEETEAFF. The DNA of the CDR3 is TGCGCCAGCAGCCAAGTTTCAGGTGAAGAGACTGAAGCTTTCTTT.